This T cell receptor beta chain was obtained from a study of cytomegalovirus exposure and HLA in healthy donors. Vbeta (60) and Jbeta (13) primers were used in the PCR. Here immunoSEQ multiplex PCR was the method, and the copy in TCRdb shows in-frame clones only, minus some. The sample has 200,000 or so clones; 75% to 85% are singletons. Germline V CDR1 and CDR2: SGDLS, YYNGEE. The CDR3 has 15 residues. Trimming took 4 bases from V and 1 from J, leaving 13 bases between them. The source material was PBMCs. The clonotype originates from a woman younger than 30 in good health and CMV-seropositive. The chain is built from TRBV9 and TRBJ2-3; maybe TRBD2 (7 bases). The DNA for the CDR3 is TGTGCCAGCAGCCCTCGGGGGGCAGGCACAGATACGCAGTATTTT. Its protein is CASSPRGAGTDTQYF.